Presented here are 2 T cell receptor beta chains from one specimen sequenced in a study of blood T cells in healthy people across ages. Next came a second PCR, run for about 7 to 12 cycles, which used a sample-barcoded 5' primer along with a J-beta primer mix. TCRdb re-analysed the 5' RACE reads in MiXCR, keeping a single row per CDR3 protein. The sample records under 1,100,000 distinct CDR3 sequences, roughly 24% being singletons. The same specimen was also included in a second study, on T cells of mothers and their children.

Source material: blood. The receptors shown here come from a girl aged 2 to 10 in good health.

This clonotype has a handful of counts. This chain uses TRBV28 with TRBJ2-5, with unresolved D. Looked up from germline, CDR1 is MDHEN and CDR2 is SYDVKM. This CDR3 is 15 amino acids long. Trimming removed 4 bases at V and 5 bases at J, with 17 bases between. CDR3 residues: CASSWVSNSAETQYF. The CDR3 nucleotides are TGTGCCAGCAGTTGGGTATCAAACTCGGCGGAGACCCAGTACTTC.

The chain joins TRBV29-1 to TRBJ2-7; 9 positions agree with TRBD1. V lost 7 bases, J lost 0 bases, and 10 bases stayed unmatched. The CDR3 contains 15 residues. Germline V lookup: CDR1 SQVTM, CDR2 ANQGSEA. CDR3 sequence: CSGQGGPKSSYEQYF. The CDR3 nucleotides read TGCAGCGGACAGGGGGGGCCTAAGAGCTCCTACGAGCAGTACTTC.